This entry is about one TCR beta chain. Sequence at one end of the junction differs from germline and may be a read error. TCRbeta libraries were built with three rounds of nested PCR, modified from ARM-PCR. TCRdb reanalysed the multiplex PCR reads using MiXCR and keeps one entry per CDR3 protein. Of around 99,000 distinct CDR3 sequences in the sample, about 75% are singletons; the top ten hold about 40%. In germline, CDR1 is SGHAT, CDR2 FQNNGV. The CDR3 is 19 residues long. The data derive from a study of tumor and adjacent non-tumor tissue in lung cancer. This sample's RNA came from whole unsorted tissue.

The chain joins TRBV11-2 to TRBJ2-1, with TRBD2 identical over 8 bases. The sequenced material came from lung tumor tissue. This clonotype was sampled from a woman aged 55-75 years with non-small cell lung cancer. Here the CDR3 DNA reads TGTCCCAGCAGCTTAGGTGGTGGGGTAGCGGGGCACAAGTCCAATGAGCAGTTCTTC. Its translation is CPSSLGGGVAGHKSNEQFF.